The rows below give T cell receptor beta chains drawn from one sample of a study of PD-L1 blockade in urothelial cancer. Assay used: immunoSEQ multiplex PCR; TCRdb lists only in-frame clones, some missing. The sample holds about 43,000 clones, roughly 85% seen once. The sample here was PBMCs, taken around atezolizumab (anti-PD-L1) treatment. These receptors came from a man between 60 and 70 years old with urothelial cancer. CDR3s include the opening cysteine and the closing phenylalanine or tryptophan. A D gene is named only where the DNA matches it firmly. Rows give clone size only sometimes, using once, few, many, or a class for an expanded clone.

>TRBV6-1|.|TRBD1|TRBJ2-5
TGTGCCAGCAGTGAAGCAGTTGCACAGGGGCAGGAGACCCAGTACTTC
CASSEAVAQGQETQYF
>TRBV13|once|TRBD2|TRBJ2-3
TGTGCCAGCAGCTTAGGACGGGGCCGGGGGGCAGATACGCAGTATTTT
CASSLGRGRGADTQYF
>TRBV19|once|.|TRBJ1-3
TGTGCCAGTACCGCAGGGAGGTCTGGAAACACCATATATTTT
CASTAGRSGNTIYF
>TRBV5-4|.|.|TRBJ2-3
TGTGCCAGCTCCGTCCTAGAGCACACAGATACGCAGTATTTT
CASSVLEHTDTQYF
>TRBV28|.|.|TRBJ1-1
TGTGCCAGCCACTCAAGGGGTACTGAAGCTTTCTTT
CASHSRGTEAFF
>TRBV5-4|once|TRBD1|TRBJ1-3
TGTGCCAGCAGCTACGGGACAGACTCTGGAAACACCATATATTTT
CASSYGTDSGNTIYF
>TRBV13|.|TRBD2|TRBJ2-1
TGTGCCAGCAGCTTAGAGCCTAGCGGGGGGGATGAGCAGTTCTTC
CASSLEPSGGDEQFF
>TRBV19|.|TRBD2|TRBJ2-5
TGTGCCAGTAGCCTGGGACTAGCGGGCCAAGAGACCCAGTACTTC
CASSLGLAGQETQYF
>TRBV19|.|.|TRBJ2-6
TGTGCCTCATCCCTAGGGGCTGGGGCCAACGTCCTGACTTTC
CASSLGAGANVLTF
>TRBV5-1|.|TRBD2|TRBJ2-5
TGCGCCAGCAGCTTCTCTCCTAGCGGGGGGTTGGAGACCCAGTACTTC
CASSFSPSGGLETQYF
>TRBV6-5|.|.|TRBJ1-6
TGTGCCAGCAGTCCCCTTGAGGGAGTAGGATCACCCCTCCACTTT
CASSPLEGVGSPLHF
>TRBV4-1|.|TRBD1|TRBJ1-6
TGCGCCAGCAGCCAAAGACCTTTGGACAGGGGTAATTCACCCCTCCACTTT
CASSQRPLDRGNSPLHF
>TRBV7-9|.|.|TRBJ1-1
TGTGCCAGCAGCCCAATATGGAGAACAACTGAAGCTTTCTTT
CASSPIWRTTEAFF
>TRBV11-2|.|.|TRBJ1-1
TGTGCCAGCAGCTTAGGCCCGAGGACAGTAAGGAGGACTGAAGCTTTCTTT
CASSLGPRTVRRTEAFF
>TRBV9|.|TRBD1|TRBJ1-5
TGTGCCAGCAGCGTAGACCCCACAGGGGGTGATCAGCCCCAGCATTTT
CASSVDPTGGDQPQHF
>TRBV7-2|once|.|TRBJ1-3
TGTGCCAGCAGCCTGGGGGGCTCTGGAAACACCATATATTTT
CASSLGGSGNTIYF
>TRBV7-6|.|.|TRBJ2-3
TGTGCCAGCACCCTGGGGCTGGAAGATACGCAGTATTTT
CASTLGLEDTQYF
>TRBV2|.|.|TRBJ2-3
TGTGCCAGCAGTGGATCAATCGGGGAGGGCACAGATACGCAGTATTTT
CASSGSIGEGTDTQYF
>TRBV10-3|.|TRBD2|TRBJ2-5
TGTGCCATCAGTTATAGCGGGGGGCCCAAGGAGACCCAGTACTTC
CAISYSGGPKETQYF
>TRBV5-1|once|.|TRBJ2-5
TGCGCCAGCAGCTTAGACTACGCGGGGGAGACCCAGTACTTC
CASSLDYAGETQYF
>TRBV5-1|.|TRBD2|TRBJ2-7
TGCGCCAGCAGCTACGGGGGAAGTAGCGGGGGGGAGTACGAGCAGTACTTC
CASSYGGSSGGEYEQYF
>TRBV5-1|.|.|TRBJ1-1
TGCGCCAGCAGCTTGAACGGAGGGCGGGGATTCACTGAAGCTTTCTTT
CASSLNGGRGFTEAFF
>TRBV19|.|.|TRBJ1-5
TGTGCCAGTAGTATAGTGGGCAGTAGTCAGCCCCAGCATTTT
CASSIVGSSQPQHF